This entry features one TCR beta chain sequence. The CDR3 totals 15 residues. Trimming removed 0 bases from V and 2 bases from J, with 11 bases in between. The germline V gene has CDR1 SGHRS and CDR2 YFSETQ. The data belong to a study of OX40 agonist ivuxolimab in advanced cancers. About the research overall: From 23 to 79 years was the age range, with a mean of around 57 years, and 65% to 90% were male. Anti-PD-1, anti-PD-L1 or anti-CTLA-4 therapy given earlier was allowed, and roughly 40% had some.

The repertoire was sequenced with immunoSEQ multiplex PCR; TCRdb's copy has only in-frame clones and lacks some. The sample shows some 130,000 clones, roughly 91% of them seen only once. The chain uses TRBV5-1 and TRBJ1-1; D is possibly TRBD1 (5 bases). The TCR was taken from an adult with an advanced solid tumor such as melanoma, head and neck, liver or kidney cancer. The specimen was CD4+ or CD8+ T cells sorted from blood, collected in a trial of the OX40 agonist ivuxolimab. The CDR3 loop reads CASSLVRGDNTEAFF. In DNA form, the CDR3 reads TGCGCCAGCAGCTTGGTTCGGGGGGATAACACTGAAGCTTTCTTT.